Following are 22 T cell receptor beta chains from one sample sequenced in a study of T cell changes during pregnancy in multiple sclerosis (dated by TCRdb to about 2019). The method was the immunoSEQ multiplex PCR assay. TCRdb stores this immuneACCESS table with in-frame sequences only. Part of the clones is absent; in the studies checked, under half of the shortfall reflects unresolved V genes, and no reason is known for the rest. Counted in this sample were almost 35,000 clones; around nine tenths of them appeared once. The ten largest clones capture about 10% of the sample. This specimen was CD8+ T cells from peripheral blood mononuclear cells, taken before pregnancy. The source of these receptors is a female donor with multiple sclerosis, enrolled in a pregnancy study.

This sequence joins TRBV10-3 and TRBJ1-1; TRBD1 aligns across 7 bases. The CDR3 has 16 residues. Per germline, CDR1 ENHRY and CDR2 SYGVKD. After removal of 0 bases from V and 1 base from J, the junction contained 5 bases not matched to a gene. The CDR3, as DNA: TGTGCCATCAGTGAGTCGAAAGAGGGGGCGAACACTGAAGCTTTCTTT. As protein: CAISESKEGANTEAFF.

V gene TRBV6-1 combines with J gene TRBJ1-1; 7 positions match TRBD1. Germline CDR1 is MNHNS and CDR2 is SASEGT. V dropped 6 bases and J dropped 0; count of bases not matched to a gene: 7. This CDR3 comprises 15 residues. The CDR3 here is CASSMWGTVNTEAFF. In DNA, the CDR3 is TGTGCCAGCAGCATGTGGGGGACAGTGAACACTGAAGCTTTCTTT.

The chain carries TRBV19 and TRBJ2-7; D is undetermined. Trimming stripped 5 bases from V and 3 bases from J, with 17 bases between. Germline values: CDR1 LNHDA, CDR2 SQIVND (reference sequence). The CDR3 covers 15 residues. The CDR3 spells CASSSRSDKFYEQYF. The CDR3 region has the DNA TGTGCCAGTAGTTCAAGGTCAGACAAATTCTACGAGCAGTACTTC.

The rearrangement links TRBV6-4 to TRBJ1-2; 10 positions match TRBD1. Germline CDR1 MRHNA, CDR2 SNTAGT. Trimming removed 5 bases from V and 8 bases from J; junction bases left unmatched: 11. The CDR3 extends over 15 amino acids. For the CDR3, the DNA is TGTGCCAGCAGTCCGGGGACAGGGGAGGTCGACGGCTACACCTTC. This sequence encodes CASSPGTGEVDGYTF.

The rearrangement joins TRBV30 to TRBJ1-6; tentative D call: TRBD1 (6 bases). The V end lost 5 bases, the J end lost 13 bases, and 18 bases lay between the germline ends. The CDR3 spans 13 residues. Germline-derived CDR1 and CDR2 are GTSNPN and SVGIG (reference sequence). The CDR3: CAWLQGDSLPLHF. In DNA, the CDR3 is TGTGCCTGGCTACAGGGAGACAGCCTCCCCCTCCACTTT.

The chain joins TRBV13 to TRBJ2-1, with D unresolved. The CDR3 runs to 12 residues. V shed 3 bases and J shed 3 bases, with 3 bases lying between them. CDR1 is PRHDT, CDR2 FYEKMQ, per germline (reference sequence). The CDR3 nucleotides are TGTGCCAGCAGCTTCAGCTACAATGAGCAGTTCTTC. Translation gives CASSFSYNEQFF. The full variable domain, its missing parts supplied by reference TRBV13 and TRBJ2-1, is AAGVIQSPRHLIKEKRETATLKCYPIPRHDTVYWYQQGPGQDPQFLISFYEKMQSDKGSIPDRFSAQQFSDYHSELNMSSLELGDSALYFCASSFSYNEQFFGPGTRLTVL.

CDR3 region: CATRSDKAILNTQYF. The CDR3 DNA reads as TGTGCCACCAGGTCCGATAAGGCAATTCTCAATACGCAGTATTTT. This sequence joins TRBV19 and TRBJ2-3; D gene ambiguous. The CDR3 length is 15 residues. The V end was cut by 10 bases, the J end by 7 bases, with 24 bases between. The germline V gene encodes CDR1 LNHDA and CDR2 SQIVND (reference sequence).

J is TRBJ2-1 and V is TRBV11-2; D uncertain. The CDR3 is made up of 14 amino acids. Between the trimmed V and J ends, which lost 4 bases and 7 bases, there was a span of 14 bases. Germline CDR1 SGHAT, CDR2 FQNNGV. The CDR3 protein is CASSSGGVANEQFF. DNA for the CDR3: TGTGCCAGCAGCTCCGGCGGAGTAGCAAATGAGCAGTTCTTC.

The rearrangement links TRBV27 to TRBJ2-7; D is unresolved. CDR1 is MNHEY and CDR2 is SMNVEV in the germline V gene (reference sequence). Between the trimmed V and J ends, which lost 3 bases and 6 bases, there was a span of 9 bases. The CDR3 contains 12 residues. The CDR3 loop is CASSFTGSEQYF. DNA of the CDR3: TGTGCCAGCAGTTTCACCGGGTCCGAGCAGTACTTC.

This clone was counted once. The chain recombines TRBV27 with TRBJ1-4; D is possibly TRBD1 (5 bases). The germline V and J ends were trimmed by 4 bases and 7 bases, with 13 bases remaining between them. The CDR3 has 14 amino acids. CDR1 MNHEY and CDR2 SMNVEV come from the germline V gene (reference sequence). The chain's CDR3 is CASSSSGGGEKLFF. The CDR3 coding sequence is TGTGCCAGCAGTTCGTCGGGGGGGGGTGAAAAACTGTTTTTT.

V gene TRBV2 combines with J gene TRBJ2-7; D is perhaps TRBD1 (6 bases). CDR1 is SNHLY, CDR2 FYNNEI, per germline. Trimming took off 5 bases at V and 3 bases at J, with 20 bases between the two ends. CDR3 length: 16 amino acids. Here the CDR3 DNA reads TGTGCCAGCAGTAAATTATATCGGGACAACCACTACGAGCAGTACTTC. Translated: CASSKLYRDNHYEQYF. Filled out from reference TRBV2 and TRBJ2-7, the complete variable domain reads EPEVTQTPSHQVTQMGQEVILRCVPISNHLYFYWYRQILGQKVEFLVSFYNNEISEKSEIFDDQFSVERPDGSNFTLKIRSTKLEDSAMYFCASSKLYRDNHYEQYFGPGTRLTVT.

The CDR3: CASSMPDKQETQYF. For the CDR3, the DNA is TGTGCCAGCAGCATGCCGGACAAGCAAGAGACCCAGTACTTC. V is TRBV5-6 and J is TRBJ2-5; a possible D gene is TRBD1 (5 bases). V shed 4 bases and J shed 2 bases, with 12 bases lying between them. The CDR3 consists of 14 residues. CDR1 is SGHDT, CDR2 YYEEEE, per germline.

J is TRBJ2-2 and V is TRBV7-9, with 8 bases fitting TRBD1. The CDR3 sequence is 15 residues long. J lost 6 bases, V lost 1 base, and 4 bases had no gene match. Germline values: CDR1 SEHNR, CDR2 FQNEAQ (reference sequence). CDR3 DNA: TGTGCCAGCAGCTTAGTACAGGGGGAGGCCGGGGAGCTGTTTTTT. It specifies CASSLVQGEAGELFF.

The genes are TRBV4-1 and TRBJ2-7; TRBD2 might be the D (5 bases). With 1 base removed from V and 3 bases from J, the gap between germline ends came to 16 bases. CDR1 and CDR2 (germline): MGHRA, YSYEKL. This CDR3 has 16 residues. CDR3 sequence (DNA): TGCGCCAGCAGCCAAGTCGGGATAGAGCCCCTCTACGAGCAGTACTTC. Protein: CASSQVGIEPLYEQYF.

The chain recombines TRBV4-2 with TRBJ1-4; unclear D gene. V lost 6 bases and J 0 bases, leaving 17 bases between the germline ends. The CDR3 length is 17 residues. Germline loops: CDR1 LGHNA, CDR2 YNFKEQ. CDR3 sequence: CASSREKGSPTNEKLFF. Here the CDR3 DNA reads TGTGCCAGCAGTCGGGAGAAGGGAAGTCCAACTAATGAAAAACTGTTTTTT.

J is TRBJ2-5 and V is TRBV5-4, with D possibly matching TRBD1 (6 bases). Germline V gives CDR1 SGHNT, CDR2 YYREEE (reference sequence). The V end lost 2 bases, the J end lost 1 base, and 6 bases lay between the germline ends. The CDR3 sequence is 13 residues long. The CDR3 nucleotides read TGTGCCAGCAGCTTACAGGGCCAAGAGACCCAGTACTTC. Its protein is CASSLQGQETQYF.

V gene TRBV2 combines with J gene TRBJ1-2, with 7 bases fitting TRBD1. Germline trimming cut 3 bases from V and 3 bases from J; bases unmatched to any gene: 1. The CDR3 has 13 amino acids. Germline V gene data show CDR1 as SNHLY and CDR2 as FYNNEI. The CDR3 sequence is CASSDTGDYGYTF. The DNA of the CDR3 is TGTGCCAGCAGTGATACAGGGGACTATGGCTACACCTTC.

This clone was observed a single time. The chain combines TRBV29-1 with TRBJ2-7; possibly TRBD2 for D (5 bases). Germline V gives CDR1 SQVTM, CDR2 ANQGSEA. CDR3 length equals 11 residues. The V end lost 7 bases, the J end lost 0 bases, and 7 bases lay between the germline ends. The CDR3 DNA follows: TGCAGCGCCCGGGGCTCCTACGAGCAGTACTTC. Protein product: CSARGSYEQYF.

The chain couples TRBV5-1 to TRBJ2-7; D is possibly TRBD1 (6 bases). Germline V gene sequence: CDR1 SGHRS, CDR2 YFSETQ. Trimming removed 2 bases at V and 5 bases at J, with 14 bases between. The CDR3 consists of 14 residues. The CDR3 nucleotides are TGCGCCAGCAGCTTTGCCGCCGGGACAAACGAGCAGTACTTC. Amino acids: CASSFAAGTNEQYF. Full variable domain (rest looked up from reference TRBV5-1 and TRBJ2-7): KAGVTQTPRYLIKTRGQQVTLSCSPISGHRSVSWYQQTPGQGLQFLFEYFSETQRNKGNFPGRFSGRQFSNSRSEMNVSTLELGDSALYLCASSFAAGTNEQYFGPGTRLTVT.

V usage is TRBV6-5 and J usage is TRBJ1-4; maybe TRBD1 (5 bases). The ends were cut back, 7 bases at V and 8 bases at J, with 17 bases in the middle. Germline CDR1 MNHEY, CDR2 SVGAGI. The CDR3 is 14 amino acids. The CDR3 protein is CASTPGGLSEKLFF. The CDR3 DNA follows: TGTGCCAGCACCCCTGGGGGACTTTCCGAAAAACTGTTTTTT.

The rearrangement uses TRBV7-2 and TRBJ2-3; 9 bases agree with TRBD2. This CDR3 spans 16 amino acids. V lost 3 bases, J lost 4 bases, and 8 bases stayed unmatched. Germline CDR1 reads SGHTA; CDR2 reads FQGNSA. Here the CDR3 reads CASSFFWTSEADTQYF. CDR3 in DNA: TGTGCCAGCAGCTTTTTTTGGACTAGCGAGGCAGATACGCAGTATTTT.

The chain employs TRBV27 and TRBJ2-4, with D perhaps TRBD1 (5 bases). Germline V lookup: CDR1 MNHEY, CDR2 SMNVEV (reference sequence). The CDR3 covers 13 residues. V was clipped by 3 bases and J by 8 bases, with 11 bases between them. The CDR3 loop is CASSFRAADIQYF. Written as DNA, the CDR3 is TGTGCCAGCAGTTTCAGGGCGGCGGACATTCAGTACTTC.